This T cell receptor (beta chain) was observed in a study of cytomegalovirus exposure and HLA in healthy donors. Whole-study context: The 110 or so validation repertoires used a platform that matched the one used for the approximately 700 first-cohort repertoires, as a later analysis reported. Points from the study as a whole: In a later analysis, first-cohort TCR clusters were found to tend to co-occur in the approximately 120 validation repertoires. Rarity characterized most TCR sequences, yet some public TCRs appeared in many donors.

Comment on this clone: Its cognate antigen is unknown.

The CDR3 is 15 residues long. CDR1 and CDR2 from the germline V gene are SGHTA and FQGTGA. Trimming stripped 2 bases from V and 5 bases from J, with 16 bases between. Using immunoSEQ multiplex PCR, the repertoire was profiled, and TCRdb retains in-frame clones only, with some absent. There are about 200,000 clones in the sample; 80% to 90% occur only once, and just under 3% lies in the top ten. Specimen: PBMCs. This TCR was sampled from a woman aged 18-29 years in good health and CMV-seronegative. This chain joins TRBV7-3 and TRBJ2-7; D is possibly TRBD1 (6 bases). The CDR3 DNA reads TGTGCCAGCAGCTTATTGGCAGGGGCAAACCACGAGCAGTACTTC. This translates into CASSLLAGANHEQYF.